Below, 8 T cell receptor beta chains from the same sample are listed, as sequenced in a study of T-cell reconstitution after alpha-beta-depleted transplantation in children. Study results and limitations: Newly generated T cells supplied most T-cell counts and diversity one year post-transplant.

Molecular barcoding with unique molecular identifiers was used for the TCRbeta library. Each CDR3 protein is one row after TCRdb ran MiXCR on the PCR reads. The table lists some 300,000 distinct CDR3 sequences, roughly 7.8% of them singletons. No antigen is known for these receptors. The sequencing here drew on peripheral blood, taken 360 days after TCRalphabeta/CD19-depleted stem cell transplant. Receptors originate from a female patient aged 2 to 10 who had a stem cell transplant for Fanconi anemia, so the T cells may come from the graft donor.

The sample holds many counts of this clonotype. The rearrangement uses TRBV9 and TRBJ1-1; D perhaps matches TRBD1 (6 bases). This CDR3 has 14 residues. Trimming cost V 5 bases and J 4 bases, with 15 bases left between them. Germline V gene sequence: CDR1 SGDLS, CDR2 YYNGEE. The CDR3 DNA reads TGTGCCAGCAGTTCACAGGGAGCGAGCACTGAAGCTTTCTTT. Translation gives CASSSQGASTEAFF.

This clonotype was seen a few times. This chain uses TRBV20-1 with TRBJ1-6; no reliable D call. The V end was cut by 4 bases, the J end by 0 bases, with 7 bases between. The CDR3 sequence is 14 residues long. The germline CDR1 and CDR2 sequences are DFQATT and SNEGSKA (reference sequence). DNA of the CDR3: TGCAGTGCTATACGGCTCTCCTATAATTCACCCCTCCACTTT. Its protein product is CSAIRLSYNSPLHF.

This clonotype was seen at least ten times. J is TRBJ1-2 and V is TRBV20-1; 7 positions agree with TRBD1. Losses at the gene ends were 3 bases for V and 4 bases for J; bases not matched to a gene: 8. The CDR3 spans 14 residues. Germline V gene lookup returns CDR1 DFQATT and CDR2 SNEGSKA (reference sequence). The CDR3 DNA is TGCAGTGCTAGGGGGGGACAGACCAGCTATGGCTACACCTTC. Protein sequence: CSARGGQTSYGYTF.

This clonotype was observed a handful of times. The chain recombines TRBV5-6 with TRBJ1-6; a weak D match, TRBD1 (5 bases). V was pared by 1 base and J by 10 bases, with 9 bases between. The CDR3 covers 13 residues. The germline gives CDR1 SGHDT, CDR2 YYEEEE. The CDR3 reads CASSLSKGSPLHF. The CDR3 DNA reads as TGTGCCAGCAGCTTGAGTAAGGGGTCACCCCTCCACTTT.

This clonotype showed up many times. The rearrangement uses TRBV9 and TRBJ2-2, with D unresolved. Trimming took 0 bases from V and 1 from J, leaving 7 bases between them. CDR1 and CDR2 from the germline V gene are SGDLS and YYNGEE. This CDR3 is 15 amino acids long. The CDR3 sequence: CASSVVGRNTGELFF. CDR3 bases: TGTGCCAGCAGCGTAGTCGGCAGGAACACCGGGGAGCTGTTTTTT.

The gene calls are TRBV19 and TRBJ1-5; D not resolved. CDR1 is LNHDA, CDR2 SQIVND, per germline (reference sequence). V was cut by 1 base and J by 7 bases, with 8 bases left in between. CDR3 length equals 13 residues. The CDR3 is CASSIGAGQPQHF. In DNA, the CDR3 is TGTGCCAGTAGTATAGGGGCCGGACAGCCCCAGCATTTT.

This clonotype was counted many times. The gene calls are TRBV12-3 or TRBV12-4 and TRBJ1-3; D gene unclear. The length of the CDR3 is 14 residues. Deletions cut 2 bases from V and 4 bases from J, with 9 bases between. In DNA, the CDR3 is TGTGCCAGCAGTTTAACATCGACCGGAAACACCATATATTTT. Translation: CASSLTSTGNTIYF.

This clonotype appeared a few times. The chain recombines TRBV2 with TRBJ1-2; 7 bases are a match to TRBD1. CDR3 size: 15 residues. The J segment lost 0 bases and the V segment lost 3 bases, leaving 4 bases of the junction unmatched. From germline, CDR1 is SNHLY and CDR2 FYNNEI. The CDR3 reads CASSEWQGANYGYTF. In DNA, the CDR3 is TGTGCCAGCAGTGAGTGGCAGGGGGCTAACTATGGCTACACCTTC.